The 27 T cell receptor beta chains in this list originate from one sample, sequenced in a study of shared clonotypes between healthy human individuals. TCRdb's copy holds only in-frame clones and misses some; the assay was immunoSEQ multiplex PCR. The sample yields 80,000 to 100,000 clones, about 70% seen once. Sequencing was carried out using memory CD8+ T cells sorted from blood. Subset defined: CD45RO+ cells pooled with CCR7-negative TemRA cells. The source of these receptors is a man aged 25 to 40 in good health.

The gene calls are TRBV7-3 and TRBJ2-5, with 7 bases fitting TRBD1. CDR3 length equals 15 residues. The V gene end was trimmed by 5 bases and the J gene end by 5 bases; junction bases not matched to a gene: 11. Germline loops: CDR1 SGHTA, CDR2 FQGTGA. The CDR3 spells CASSPGTVTGETQYF. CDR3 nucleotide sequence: TGTGCCAGCAGCCCCGGGACAGTAACCGGGGAGACCCAGTACTTC.

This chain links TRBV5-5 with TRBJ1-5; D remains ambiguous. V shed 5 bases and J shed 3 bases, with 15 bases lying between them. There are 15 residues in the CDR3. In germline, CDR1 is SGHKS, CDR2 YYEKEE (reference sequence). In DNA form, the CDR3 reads TGTGCCAGCAGGTTCCGGGCCGACGACAATCAGCCCCAGCATTTT. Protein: CASRFRADDNQPQHF.

The CDR3 reads CASSQELGQGGSGGELFF. DNA for the CDR3: TGCGCCAGCAGCCAAGAACTAGGGCAAGGGGGTAGTGGCGGGGAGCTGTTTTTT. The gene calls are TRBV4-3 and TRBJ2-2; D might be TRBD1 (6 bases). V gave up 0 bases and J gave up 7 bases, with 21 bases separating them. Germline CDR1 and CDR2: LGHNA and YSLEER. The CDR3 has 18 amino acids.

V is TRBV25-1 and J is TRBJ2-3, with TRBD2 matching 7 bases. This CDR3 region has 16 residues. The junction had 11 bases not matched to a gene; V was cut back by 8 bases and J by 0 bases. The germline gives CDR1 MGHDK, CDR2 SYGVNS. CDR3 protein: CASRGTTGGSTDTQYF. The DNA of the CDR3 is TGTGCCAGCCGGGGGACTACGGGAGGAAGCACAGATACGCAGTATTTT.

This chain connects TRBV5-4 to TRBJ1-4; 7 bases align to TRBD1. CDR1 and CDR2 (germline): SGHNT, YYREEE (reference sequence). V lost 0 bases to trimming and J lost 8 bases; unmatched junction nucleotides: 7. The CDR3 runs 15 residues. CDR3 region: CASSLGQGDGEKLFF. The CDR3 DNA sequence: TGTGCCAGCAGCTTGGGGCAGGGGGATGGAGAAAAACTGTTTTTT.

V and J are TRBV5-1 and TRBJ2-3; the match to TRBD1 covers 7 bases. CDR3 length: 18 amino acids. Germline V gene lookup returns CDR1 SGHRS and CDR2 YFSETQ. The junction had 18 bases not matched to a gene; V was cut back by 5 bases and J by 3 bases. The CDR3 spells CASSSGGMSSRRTDTQYF. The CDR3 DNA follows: TGCGCCAGCAGTTCAGGGGGAATGTCTTCTAGAAGAACAGATACGCAGTATTTT.

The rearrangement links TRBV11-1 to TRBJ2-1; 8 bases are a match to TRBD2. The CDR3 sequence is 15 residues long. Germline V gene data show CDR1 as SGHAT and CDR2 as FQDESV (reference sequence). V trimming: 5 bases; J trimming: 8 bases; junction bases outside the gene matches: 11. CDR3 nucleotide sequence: TGTGCCAGCAGCAATAAAGGGACTAGTCATGATGAGCAGTTCTTC. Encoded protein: CASSNKGTSHDEQFF.

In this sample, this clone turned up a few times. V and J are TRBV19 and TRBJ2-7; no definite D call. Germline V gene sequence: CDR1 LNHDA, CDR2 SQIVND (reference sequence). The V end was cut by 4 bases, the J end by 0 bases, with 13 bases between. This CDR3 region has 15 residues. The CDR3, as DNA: TGTGCCAGTAGTAGGTGGTCCGACCCCTCCTACGAGCAGTACTTC. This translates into CASSRWSDPSYEQYF.

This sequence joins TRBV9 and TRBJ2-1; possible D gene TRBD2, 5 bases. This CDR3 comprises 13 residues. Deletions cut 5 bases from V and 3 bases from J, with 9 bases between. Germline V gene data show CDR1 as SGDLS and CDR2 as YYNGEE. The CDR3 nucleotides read TGTGCCAGCAGTCCCCGGGACTACAATGAGCAGTTCTTC. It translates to CASSPRDYNEQFF.

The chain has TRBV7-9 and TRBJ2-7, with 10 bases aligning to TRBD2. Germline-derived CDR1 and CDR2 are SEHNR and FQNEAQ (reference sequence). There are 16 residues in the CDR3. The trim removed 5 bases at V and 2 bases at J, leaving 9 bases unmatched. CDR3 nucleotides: TGTGCCAGCAGCACCTCGCTAGCGGGGGCAACCTACGAGCAGTACTTC. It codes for CASSTSLAGATYEQYF.

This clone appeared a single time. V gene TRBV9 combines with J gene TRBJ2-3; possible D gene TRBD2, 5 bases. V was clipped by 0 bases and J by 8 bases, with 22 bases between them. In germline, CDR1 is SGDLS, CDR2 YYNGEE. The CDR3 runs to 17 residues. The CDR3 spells CASSVGEGLGGRSTQYF. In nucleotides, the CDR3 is TGTGCCAGCAGCGTAGGAGAGGGCCTAGGTGGTCGTAGTACGCAGTATTTT.

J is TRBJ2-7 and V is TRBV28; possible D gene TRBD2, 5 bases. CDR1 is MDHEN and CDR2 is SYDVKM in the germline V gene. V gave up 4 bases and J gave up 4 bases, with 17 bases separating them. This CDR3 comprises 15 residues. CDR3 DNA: TGTGCCAGCAGTTCACCTGCGACCGGCGGGTACGAGCAGTACTTC. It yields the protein CASSSPATGGYEQYF.

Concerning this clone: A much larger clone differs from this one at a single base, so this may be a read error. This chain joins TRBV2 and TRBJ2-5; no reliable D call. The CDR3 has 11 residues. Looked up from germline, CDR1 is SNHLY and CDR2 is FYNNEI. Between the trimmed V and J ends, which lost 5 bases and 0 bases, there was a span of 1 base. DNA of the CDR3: TGTGCCAGCAGTTACCAAGAGACCCAGTACTTC. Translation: CASSYQETQYF.

Written as DNA, the CDR3 is TGCAGCGTTGAACGGGACAGCCTTAGCACAGATACGCAGTATTTT. This translates into CSVERDSLSTDTQYF. The chain recombines TRBV29-1 with TRBJ2-3, with TRBD1 matching 7 bases. V trimming: 2 bases; J trimming: 0 bases; junction bases outside the gene matches: 5. Per germline, CDR1 SQVTM and CDR2 ANQGSEA. The CDR3 spans 15 residues.

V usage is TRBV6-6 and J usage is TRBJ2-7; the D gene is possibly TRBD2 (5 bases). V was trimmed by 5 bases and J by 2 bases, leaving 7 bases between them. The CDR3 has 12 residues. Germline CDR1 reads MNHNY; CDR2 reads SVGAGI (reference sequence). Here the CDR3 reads CASSGLAYEQYF. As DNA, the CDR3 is TGTGCCAGCAGTGGACTGGCCTACGAGCAGTACTTC.

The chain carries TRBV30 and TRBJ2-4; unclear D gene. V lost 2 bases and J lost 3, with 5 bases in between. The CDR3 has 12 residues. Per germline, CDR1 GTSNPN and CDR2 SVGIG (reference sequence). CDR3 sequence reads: CAWSPGKNIQYF. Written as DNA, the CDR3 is TGTGCCTGGAGTCCCGGCAAAAACATTCAGTACTTC.

The DNA for the CDR3 is TGTGCCAGCAGCCCGGGGGGACGTGAAGCTTTCTTT. Protein product: CASSPGGREAFF. V gene TRBV5-6 combines with J gene TRBJ1-1, with a tentative D call TRBD1 (5 bases). The ends were cut back, 4 bases at V and 7 bases at J, with 11 bases in the middle. Germline V CDR1 and CDR2: SGHDT, YYEEEE. The CDR3 sequence is 12 residues long.

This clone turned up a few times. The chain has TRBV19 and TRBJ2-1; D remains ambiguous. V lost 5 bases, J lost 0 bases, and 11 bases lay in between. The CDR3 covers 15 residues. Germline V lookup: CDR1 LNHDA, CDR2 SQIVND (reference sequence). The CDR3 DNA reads TGTGCCAGTAGTGACGCAGAGAGCTCCTACAATGAGCAGTTCTTC. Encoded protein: CASSDAESSYNEQFF.

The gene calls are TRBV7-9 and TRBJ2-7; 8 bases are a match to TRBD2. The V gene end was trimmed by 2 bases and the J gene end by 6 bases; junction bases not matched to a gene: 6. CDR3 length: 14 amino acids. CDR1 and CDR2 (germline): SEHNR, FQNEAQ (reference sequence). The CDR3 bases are TGTGCCAGCAGCTTAAATGTGGCGGGAGGCGAGCAGTACTTC. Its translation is CASSLNVAGGEQYF.

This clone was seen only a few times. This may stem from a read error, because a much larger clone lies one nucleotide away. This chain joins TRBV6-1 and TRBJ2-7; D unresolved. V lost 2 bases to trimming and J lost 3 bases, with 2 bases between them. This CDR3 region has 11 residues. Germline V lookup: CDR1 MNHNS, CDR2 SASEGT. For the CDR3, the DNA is TGTGCCAGCAGTGAAAACTACGAGCAGTACTTC. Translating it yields CASSENYEQYF.

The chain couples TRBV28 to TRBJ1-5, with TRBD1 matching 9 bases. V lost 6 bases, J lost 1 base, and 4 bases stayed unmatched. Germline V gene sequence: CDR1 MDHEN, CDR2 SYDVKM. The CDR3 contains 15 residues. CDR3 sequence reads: CASSPGTGSNQPQHF. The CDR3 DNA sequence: TGTGCCAGCAGCCCCGGGACAGGGAGCAATCAGCCCCAGCATTTT.

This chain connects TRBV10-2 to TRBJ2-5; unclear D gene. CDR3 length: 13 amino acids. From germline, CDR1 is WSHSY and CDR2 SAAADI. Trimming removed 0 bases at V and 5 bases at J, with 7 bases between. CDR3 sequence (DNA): TGCGCCAGCAGTGAGTCACCCCGGGAGACCCAGTACTTC. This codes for CASSESPRETQYF.

CDR3 DNA: TGCGCCAGCAGCCAAGATCTCGGGACCAATCAGCCCCAGCATTTT. Translated, it gives CASSQDLGTNQPQHF. This chain joins TRBV4-1 and TRBJ1-5; maybe TRBD1 (5 bases). The CDR3 spans 15 residues. The V and J ends lost 0 bases and 3 bases respectively, with 9 bases between them. CDR1 is MGHRA, CDR2 YSYEKL, per germline.

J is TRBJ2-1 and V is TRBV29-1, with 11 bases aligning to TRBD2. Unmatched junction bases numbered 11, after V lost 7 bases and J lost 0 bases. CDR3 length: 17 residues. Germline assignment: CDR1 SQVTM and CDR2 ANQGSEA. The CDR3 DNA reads TGCAGCGGAGAGGGACTAGCGGCCCTGAGCTCCTACAATGAGCAGTTCTTC. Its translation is CSGEGLAALSSYNEQFF.

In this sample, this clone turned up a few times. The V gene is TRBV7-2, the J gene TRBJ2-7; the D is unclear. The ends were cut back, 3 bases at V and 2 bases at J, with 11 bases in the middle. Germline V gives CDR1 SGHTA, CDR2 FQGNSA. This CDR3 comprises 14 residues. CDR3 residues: CASSFGRSPYEQYF. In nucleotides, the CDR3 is TGTGCCAGCAGCTTTGGTCGGAGCCCCTACGAGCAGTACTTC.

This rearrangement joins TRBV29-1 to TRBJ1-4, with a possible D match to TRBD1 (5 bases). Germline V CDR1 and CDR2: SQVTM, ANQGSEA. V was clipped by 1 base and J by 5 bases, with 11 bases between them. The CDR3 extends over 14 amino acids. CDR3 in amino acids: CSVEGGSKNEKLFF. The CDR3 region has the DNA TGCAGCGTTGAAGGGGGCAGTAAGAATGAAAAACTGTTTTTT.

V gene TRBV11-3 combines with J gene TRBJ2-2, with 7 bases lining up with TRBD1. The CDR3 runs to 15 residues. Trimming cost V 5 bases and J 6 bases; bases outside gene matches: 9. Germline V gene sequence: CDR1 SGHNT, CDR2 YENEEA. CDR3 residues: CASSPLGTASGELFF. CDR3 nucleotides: TGTGCCAGCAGCCCCCTCGGGACAGCGTCCGGGGAGCTGTTTTTT.